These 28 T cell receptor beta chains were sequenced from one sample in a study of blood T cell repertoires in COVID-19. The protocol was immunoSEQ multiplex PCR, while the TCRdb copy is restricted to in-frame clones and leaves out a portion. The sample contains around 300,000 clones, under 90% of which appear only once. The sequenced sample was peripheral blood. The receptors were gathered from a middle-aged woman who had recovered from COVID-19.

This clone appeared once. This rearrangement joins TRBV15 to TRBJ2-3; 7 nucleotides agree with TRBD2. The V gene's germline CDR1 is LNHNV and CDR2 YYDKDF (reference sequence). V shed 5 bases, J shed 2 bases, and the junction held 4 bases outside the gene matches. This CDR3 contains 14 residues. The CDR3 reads CATSSTSTTDTQYF. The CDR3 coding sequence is TGTGCCACCAGCTCGACTAGCACCACAGATACGCAGTATTTT.

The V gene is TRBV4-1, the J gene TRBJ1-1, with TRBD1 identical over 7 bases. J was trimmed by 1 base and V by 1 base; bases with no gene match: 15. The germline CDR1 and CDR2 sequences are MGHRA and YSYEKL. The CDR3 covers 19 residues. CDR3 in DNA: TGCGCCAGCAGCCAAGGCCCCGGACAGGACATATTTGGGAACACTGAAGCTTTCTTT. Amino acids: CASSQGPGQDIFGNTEAFF.

The CDR3 sequence: CSVAPTSGETQYF. DNA for the CDR3: TGCAGCGTCGCCCCGACTAGCGGGGAGACCCAGTACTTC. The chain links TRBV29-1 to TRBJ2-5; 10 bases line up with TRBD2. The germline CDR1 and CDR2 sequences are SQVTM and ANQGSEA. The ends lost 6 bases at V and 5 bases at J; junction bases unmatched: 6. CDR3 length: 13 amino acids.

CDR3 sequence: CASSLSGWGTSTDTQYF. CDR3 nucleotides: TGCGCCAGCAGCTTGAGCGGGTGGGGTACTAGCACAGATACGCAGTATTTT. V usage is TRBV5-1 and J usage is TRBJ2-3, with D maybe TRBD2 (6 bases). Trimming shortened V by 1 base and J by 0 bases, and 15 bases separated the two germline ends. The CDR3 extends over 17 amino acids. Germline V CDR1 and CDR2: SGHRS, YFSETQ.

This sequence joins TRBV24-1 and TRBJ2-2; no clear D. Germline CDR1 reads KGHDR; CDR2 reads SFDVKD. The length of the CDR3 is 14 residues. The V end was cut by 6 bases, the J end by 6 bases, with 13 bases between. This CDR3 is CATSWVGDPGELFF. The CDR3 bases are TGTGCCACCAGTTGGGTAGGAGATCCCGGGGAGCTGTTTTTT.

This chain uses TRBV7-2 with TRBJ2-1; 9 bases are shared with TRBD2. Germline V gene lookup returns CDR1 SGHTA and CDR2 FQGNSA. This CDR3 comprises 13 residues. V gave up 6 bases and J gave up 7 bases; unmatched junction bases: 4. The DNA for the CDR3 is TGTGCCAGCAGACTAGCGGGTTTAAATGAGCAGTTCTTC. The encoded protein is CASRLAGLNEQFF.

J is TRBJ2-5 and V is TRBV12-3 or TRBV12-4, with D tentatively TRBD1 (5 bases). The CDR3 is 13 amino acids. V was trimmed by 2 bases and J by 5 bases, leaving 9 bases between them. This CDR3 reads CASSLRGRETQYF. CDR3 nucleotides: TGTGCCAGCAGTTTAAGGGGAAGGGAGACCCAGTACTTC.

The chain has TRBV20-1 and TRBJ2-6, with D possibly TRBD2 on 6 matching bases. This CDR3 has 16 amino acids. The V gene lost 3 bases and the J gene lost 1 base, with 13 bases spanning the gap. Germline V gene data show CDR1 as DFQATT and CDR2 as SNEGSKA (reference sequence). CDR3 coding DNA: TGCAGTGCTAGTTCCGGGGGAGGATCTGGGGCCAACGTCCTGACTTTC. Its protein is CSASSGGGSGANVLTF.

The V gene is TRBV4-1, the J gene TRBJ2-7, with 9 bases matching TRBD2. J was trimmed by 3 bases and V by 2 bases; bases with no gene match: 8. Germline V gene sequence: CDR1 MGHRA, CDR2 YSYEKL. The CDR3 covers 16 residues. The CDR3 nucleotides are TGCGCCAGCAGCCAACCCTTAGCGGGAGCTATCTACGAGCAGTACTTC. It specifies CASSQPLAGAIYEQYF.

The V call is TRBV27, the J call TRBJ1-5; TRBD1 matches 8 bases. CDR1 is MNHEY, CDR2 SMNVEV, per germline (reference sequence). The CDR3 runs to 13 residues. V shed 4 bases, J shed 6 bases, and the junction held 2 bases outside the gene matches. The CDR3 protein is CASSWTGSQPQHF. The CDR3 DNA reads TGTGCCAGCAGTTGGACAGGGTCTCAGCCCCAGCATTTT.

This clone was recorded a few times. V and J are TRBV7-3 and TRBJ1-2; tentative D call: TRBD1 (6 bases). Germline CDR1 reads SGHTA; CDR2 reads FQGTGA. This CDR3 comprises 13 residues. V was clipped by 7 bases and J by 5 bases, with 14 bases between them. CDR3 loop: CASNSQGYYGYTF. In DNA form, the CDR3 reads TGTGCCAGCAACTCACAGGGATATTATGGCTACACCTTC.

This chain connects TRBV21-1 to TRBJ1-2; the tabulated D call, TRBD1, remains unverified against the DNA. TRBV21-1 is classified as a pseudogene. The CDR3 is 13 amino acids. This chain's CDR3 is CASCDREDYGYTF. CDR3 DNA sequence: TGTGCCAGCTGTGACAGGGAGGATTATGGCTACACCTTC.

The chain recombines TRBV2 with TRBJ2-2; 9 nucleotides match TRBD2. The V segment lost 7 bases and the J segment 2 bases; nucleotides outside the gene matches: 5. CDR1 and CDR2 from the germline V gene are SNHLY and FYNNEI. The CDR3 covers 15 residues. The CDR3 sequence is CASKGTSSNTGELFF. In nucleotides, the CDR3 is TGTGCCAGCAAGGGGACTAGCTCTAACACCGGGGAGCTGTTTTTT.

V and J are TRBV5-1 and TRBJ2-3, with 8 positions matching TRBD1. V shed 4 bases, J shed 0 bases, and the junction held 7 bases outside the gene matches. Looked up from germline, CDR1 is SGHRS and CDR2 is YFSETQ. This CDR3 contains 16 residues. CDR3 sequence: CASSRGQAESTDTQYF. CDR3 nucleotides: TGCGCCAGCAGCAGGGGACAGGCCGAAAGCACAGATACGCAGTATTTT.

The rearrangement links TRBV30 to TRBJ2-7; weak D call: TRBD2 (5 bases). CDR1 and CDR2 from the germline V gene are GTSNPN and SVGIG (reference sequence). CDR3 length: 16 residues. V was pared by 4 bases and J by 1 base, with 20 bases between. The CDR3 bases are TGTGCCTGGACTAGGATCGTGGACTTGGGGTCCTACGAGCAGTACTTC. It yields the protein CAWTRIVDLGSYEQYF.

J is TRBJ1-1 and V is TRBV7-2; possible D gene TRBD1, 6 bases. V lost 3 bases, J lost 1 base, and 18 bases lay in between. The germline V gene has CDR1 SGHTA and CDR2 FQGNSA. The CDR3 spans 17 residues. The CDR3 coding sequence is TGTGCCAGCAGCTTTGGGTCAGGGGTGGGTCGGAACACTGAAGCTTTCTTT. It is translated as CASSFGSGVGRNTEAFF.

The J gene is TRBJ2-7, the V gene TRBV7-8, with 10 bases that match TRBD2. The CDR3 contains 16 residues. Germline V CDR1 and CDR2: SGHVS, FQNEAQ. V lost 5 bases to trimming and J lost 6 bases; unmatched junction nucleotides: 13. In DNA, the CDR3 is TGTGCCAGCAGCCCGTCTAGCGGGAGCGTTGGCGGCGAGCAGTACTTC. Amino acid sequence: CASSPSSGSVGGEQYF.

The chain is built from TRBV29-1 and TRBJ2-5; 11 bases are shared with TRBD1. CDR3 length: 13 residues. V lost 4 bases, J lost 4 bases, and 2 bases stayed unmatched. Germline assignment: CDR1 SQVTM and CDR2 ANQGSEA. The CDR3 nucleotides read TGCAGCGTTGCCGGGACAGGGGGAGAGACCCAGTACTTC. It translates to CSVAGTGGETQYF.

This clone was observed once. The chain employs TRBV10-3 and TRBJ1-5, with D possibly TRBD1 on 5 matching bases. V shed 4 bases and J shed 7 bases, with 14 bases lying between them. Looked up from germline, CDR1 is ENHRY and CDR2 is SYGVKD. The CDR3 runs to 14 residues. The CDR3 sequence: CAISGGEVEQPQHF. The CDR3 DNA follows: TGTGCCATCAGTGGGGGGGAGGTGGAGCAGCCCCAGCATTTT.

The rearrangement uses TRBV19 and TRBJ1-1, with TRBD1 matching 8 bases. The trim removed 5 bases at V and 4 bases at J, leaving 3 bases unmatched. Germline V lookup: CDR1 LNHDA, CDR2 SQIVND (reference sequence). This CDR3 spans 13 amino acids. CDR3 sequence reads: CASSATGGTEAFF. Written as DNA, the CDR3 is TGTGCCAGTAGTGCCACAGGGGGCACTGAAGCTTTCTTT.

The CDR3, as DNA: TGTGCCAGCAGCCAAGTTTCTAGCAGTTACGAGCAGTACTTC. This sequence encodes CASSQVSSSYEQYF. The chain uses TRBV3-1 (or the pseudogene TRBV3-2) and TRBJ2-7, with a weak D call TRBD2 (5 bases). V lost 1 base and J 4 bases, leaving 11 bases between the germline ends. Germline-derived CDR1 and CDR2 are LGHDT and YNNKEL (reference sequence). This CDR3 has 14 amino acids.

The CDR3 sequence is CASSQSLETQYF. CDR3 DNA sequence: TGTGCCAGCAGCCAGTCTTTAGAGACCCAGTACTTC. The genes are TRBV3-1 (or the pseudogene TRBV3-2) and TRBJ2-5, with D unclear. There are 12 residues in the CDR3. Germline values: CDR1 LGHDT, CDR2 YNNKEL (reference sequence). Trimming cost V 3 bases and J 4 bases, with 6 bases left between them.

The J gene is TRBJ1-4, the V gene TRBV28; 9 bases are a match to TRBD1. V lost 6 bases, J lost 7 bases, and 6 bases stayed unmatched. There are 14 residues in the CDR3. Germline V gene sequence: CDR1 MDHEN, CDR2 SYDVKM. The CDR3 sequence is CASSRDRVGEKLFF. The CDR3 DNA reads TGTGCCAGCAGCCGGGACAGGGTGGGTGAAAAACTGTTTTTT.

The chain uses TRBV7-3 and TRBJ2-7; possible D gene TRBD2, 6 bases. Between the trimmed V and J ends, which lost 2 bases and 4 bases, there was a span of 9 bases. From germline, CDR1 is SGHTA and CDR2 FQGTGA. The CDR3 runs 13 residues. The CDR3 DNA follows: TGTGCCAGCAGCTTAGGGACTGGTTACGAGCAGTACTTC. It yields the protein CASSLGTGYEQYF.

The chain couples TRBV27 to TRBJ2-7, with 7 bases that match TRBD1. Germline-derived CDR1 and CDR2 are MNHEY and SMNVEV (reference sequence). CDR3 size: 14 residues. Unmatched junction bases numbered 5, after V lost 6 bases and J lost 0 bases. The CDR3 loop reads CASSLGQASYEQYF. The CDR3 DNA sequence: TGTGCCAGCAGCCTAGGACAGGCCTCCTACGAGCAGTACTTC.

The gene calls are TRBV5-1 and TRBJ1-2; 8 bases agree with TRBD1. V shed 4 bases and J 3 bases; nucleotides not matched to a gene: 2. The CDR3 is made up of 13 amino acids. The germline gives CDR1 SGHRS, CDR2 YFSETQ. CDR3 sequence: CASSDRGDYGYTF. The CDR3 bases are TGCGCCAGCAGCGACAGGGGAGACTATGGCTACACCTTC.

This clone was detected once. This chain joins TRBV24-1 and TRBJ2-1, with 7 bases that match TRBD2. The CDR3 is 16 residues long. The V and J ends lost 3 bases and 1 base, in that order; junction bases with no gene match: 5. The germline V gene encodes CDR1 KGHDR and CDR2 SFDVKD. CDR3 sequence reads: CATSDSLAASYNEQFF. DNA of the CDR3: TGTGCCACCAGTGATAGTCTAGCGGCTTCCTACAATGAGCAGTTCTTC.

This CDR3 reads CASSITSNQPQHF. In DNA form, the CDR3 reads TGTGCCAGTAGTATAACAAGCAATCAGCCCCAGCATTTT. The J gene is TRBJ1-5, the V gene TRBV19; D unclear. V dropped 2 bases and J dropped 1 base, with 3 bases sitting between them. From germline, CDR1 is LNHDA and CDR2 SQIVND (reference sequence). This CDR3 has 13 amino acids.